This T cell receptor beta chain was identified during a study of type 1 regulatory T cells. Study background: T-allo10 is an in vitro-generated, Tr1-enriched CD4 T cell product specific for alloantigen. Points from the study as a whole: Tr1 cells had a more restricted TCR repertoire than non-Tr1 cells.

Regarding this clonotype: Its antigen is currently unknown.

Germline V gene lookup returns CDR1 SEHNR and CDR2 FQNEAQ (reference sequence). With 6 bases clipped from V and 10 bases from J, the junction kept 11 bases outside the gene matches. The CDR3 has 14 residues. TCRdb ran MiXCR on the reads and lists one entry per CDR3 protein. The sample holds tens of thousands of distinct CDR3 sequences, approximately 60% seen once. The sample taken for sequencing was cultured non-Tr1 T cells, either the whole culture or a sorted T cell fraction (not recorded which). This receptor was taken from a human donor in good health. This chain connects TRBV7-9 to TRBJ2-1; 8 nucleotides match TRBD2. The CDR3: CASRNAGLEGEQFF. The CDR3, as DNA: TGTGCCAGCAGGAACGCGGGACTAGAGGGGGAGCAGTTCTTC.